Included here is one TCR beta chain sequence, with context. It has no known antigen specificity. No quality values exist for individual bases; no much larger clone is one base distant. The library was produced with the immunoSEQ multiplex PCR assay. Regarding the original processing steps: A statistical classification framework was developed to diagnose cytomegalovirus status using the catalog of TCR beta chain sequences. Held by TCRdb, this immuneACCESS table contains in-frame sequences only and omits some clones. Under half of the omission traces to an unresolved V gene where checked; the cause of the rest is unknown. That table furnishes V, J and clone size, whereas the DNA furnished D and trimming. The sample table holds under 100,000 clones, of which around 96% were seen once. Of the sample, around 0.78% falls within the top ten clones. Separate from the roughly 650-subject first cohort, the validation cohort of 120 subjects was the group to which the donors belonged.

The sample originates from a study of cytomegalovirus exposure and HLA in healthy donors (dated by TCRdb to about 2017). Turning to the overall study: A later analysis indicated that the roughly 130 validation repertoires were generated on the platform also employed for the 700 or so repertoires of the first cohort. The study aimed to test whether signatures of past pathogen exposure could be identified by cataloging public T cell receptors. In addition to the first cohort of about 650 subjects, a separate validation cohort of about 120 different subjects was used. High-throughput TCR immunosequencing, statistical association of individual TCRs with disease status, and machine learning were combined to predict cytomegalovirus infection status. Study-wide findings and limitations: The classifier was reported to diagnose cytomegalovirus status with high specificity and sensitivity in both the original cohort and the validation cohort. The study listed 164 TCR beta chains as associated with cytomegalovirus. While some public TCRs were present in many individuals, most TCR sequences turned up only very rarely across donors. The authors suggested that the approach could potentially be extended to other disease states and immunological phenotypes. Of the cluster scores, 94% were above 0 in a later analysis, which found that TCRs clustered in the first cohort also tended to co-occur in the 95 to 150 validation repertoires. In vitro tests confirmed that a few of the cytomegalovirus-associated TCR beta chains recognize cytomegalovirus antigens. The validation cohort had no HLA typing available for a later analysis, so co-occurrence within that cohort was assessed over all 130 or so repertoires.

Trimming costs V 4 bases and J 3 bases, and their ends lie 9 bases apart. The CDR3 has 14 amino acids, counting the end cysteine and phenylalanine. CDR3 DNA only is kept here, 42 bases in frame from base 1. Via the germline V gene, CDR1 is SGHDN and CDR2 FVKESK. The chain uses TRBV14 and TRBJ2-2; no D gene call is confident. This clonotype was obtained from a man aged 18 to 29 in good health and CMV-seronegative. The sample taken for sequencing was PBMCs. The nucleotides are TGTGCCAGCAGCCTCCACTTGGACACCGGGGAGCTGTTTTTT. Protein translation: CASSLHLDTGELFF.